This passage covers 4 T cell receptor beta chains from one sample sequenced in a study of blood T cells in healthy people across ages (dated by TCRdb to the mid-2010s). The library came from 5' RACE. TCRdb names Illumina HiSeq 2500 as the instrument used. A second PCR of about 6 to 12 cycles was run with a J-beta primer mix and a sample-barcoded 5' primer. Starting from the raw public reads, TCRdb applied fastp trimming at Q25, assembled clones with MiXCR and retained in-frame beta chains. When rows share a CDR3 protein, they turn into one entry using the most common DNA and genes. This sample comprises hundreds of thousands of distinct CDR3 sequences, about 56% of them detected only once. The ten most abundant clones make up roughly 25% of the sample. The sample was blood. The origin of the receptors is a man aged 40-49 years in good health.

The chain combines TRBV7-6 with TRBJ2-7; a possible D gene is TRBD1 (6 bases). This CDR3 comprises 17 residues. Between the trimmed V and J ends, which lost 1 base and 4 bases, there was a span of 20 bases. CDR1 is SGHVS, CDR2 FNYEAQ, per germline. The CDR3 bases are TGTGCCAGCAGCTTAGGGTTCGGCCCAGGGGCCCTATACGAGCAGTACTTC. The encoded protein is CASSLGFGPGALYEQYF.

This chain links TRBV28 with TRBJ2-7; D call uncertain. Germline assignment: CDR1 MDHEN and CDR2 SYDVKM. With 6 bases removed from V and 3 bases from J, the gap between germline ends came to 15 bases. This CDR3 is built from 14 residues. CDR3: CASSLTRLGYEQYF. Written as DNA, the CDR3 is TGTGCCAGCAGCCTGACTCGGTTAGGCTACGAGCAGTACTTC.

CDR3 loop: CASSYLAGTDTQYF. CDR3 bases: TGTGCCAGCAGTTACCTAGCGGGCACAGATACGCAGTATTTT. V is TRBV6-6 and J is TRBJ2-3; TRBD2 agrees at 7 bases. From germline, CDR1 is MNHNY and CDR2 SVGAGI (reference sequence). This CDR3 contains 14 residues. The V and J ends lost 2 bases and 1 base, in that order; junction bases with no gene match: 0.

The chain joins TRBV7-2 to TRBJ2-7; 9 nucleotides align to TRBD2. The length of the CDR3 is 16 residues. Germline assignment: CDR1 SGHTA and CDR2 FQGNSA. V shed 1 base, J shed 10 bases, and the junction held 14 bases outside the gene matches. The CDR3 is CASSLVASGVFFAQYF. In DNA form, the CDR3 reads TGTGCCAGCAGCTTAGTGGCTAGCGGGGTCTTTTTCGCCCAGTACTTC.